Listed below are T cell receptor beta chains from one sample, sequenced in a study of T cells in Graves' hyperthyroidism and ophthalmopathy. A single record per CDR3 protein comes from TCRdb applying MiXCR to the multiplex PCR reads. The profile shows some 350,000 distinct CDR3 sequences, 12% to 15% of them singletons. Sequencing input: blood. The receptor source for this set is an older woman with Graves' ophthalmopathy. Both conserved end residues are part of each CDR3. Fields, in order: V gene, J gene, D gene, clone size, CDR3 DNA, CDR3 protein. D genes are given only for firm matches. A clone size is listed for some rows: how often the clone was seen (once, few, many), or a class if it is expanded.

>TRBV25-1|TRBJ2-5|TRBD2|NA
TGTGCCAGCACGGGGGGAGAGACCCAGTACTTC
CASTGGETQYF
>TRBV6-2/TRBV6-3|TRBJ2-2|NA|NA
TGTGCCAGCAGTGACGGGGGCTTCGGGGAGCTGTTTTTT
CASSDGGFGELFF
>TRBV3-1|TRBJ2-7|TRBD2|many
TGTGCCAGCAGCCAGACTAGCGCGGGCGAGCAGTACTTC
CASSQTSAGEQYF
>TRBV15|TRBJ2-3|TRBD2|few
TGTGCCACCAGCAGAGATCGGCGGGAGATAGATACGCAGTATTTT
CATSRDRREIDTQYF
>TRBV19|TRBJ1-1|NA|NA
TGTGCCAGTAGTATGGGGCCCGGTCCCACGTTGGGAACTGAAGCTTTCTTT
CASSMGPGPTLGTEAFF
>TRBV30|TRBJ2-7|NA|few
TGTGCCTCCGACCTGACAGGTCTCTACGAGCAGTACTTC
CASDLTGLYEQYF
>TRBV30|TRBJ1-3|TRBD1|many
TGTGCCTGCAAACTCACCACGGGACAGGGTCCAAACACCATATATTTT
CACKLTTGQGPNTIYF
>TRBV12-3/TRBV12-4|TRBJ1-6|NA|NA
TGTGCCAGCGGGCTAGACGGACGGAATTCACCCCTCCACTTT
CASGLDGRNSPLHF
>TRBV24-1|TRBJ2-7|TRBD1|many
TGTGCCACCAGTGCCCCTGGACAGGGGGCCTACGAGCAGTACTTC
CATSAPGQGAYEQYF
>TRBV12-3/TRBV12-4|TRBJ1-4|TRBD1|many
TGTGCCAGCAGCACCTCCGGACAGGTGACTAGAGAAAAACTGTTTTTT
CASSTSGQVTREKLFF
>TRBV6-8|TRBJ1-5|NA|many
TGTGCCAGCAGTTACCGCCCAGGGCGCAATCAGCCCCAGCATTTT
CASSYRPGRNQPQHF
>TRBV25-1|TRBJ2-7|NA|NA
TGTGCCAGCCCCGAAAGGGACACAGCCTACGAGCAGTACTTC
CASPERDTAYEQYF
>TRBV19|TRBJ2-5|NA|NA
TGTGCCAGTAGTAAGAGATATCAAGAGACCCAGTACTTC
CASSKRYQETQYF
>TRBV5-1|TRBJ2-1|TRBD1|many
TGCGCCAGCAGGGGAGGGACAGGGGCAAACAATGAGCAGTTCTTC
CASRGGTGANNEQFF
>TRBV10-2|TRBJ2-7|NA|few
TGCGCCAGCACAGGGCAGAGAAGGGAGCAGTACTTC
CASTGQRREQYF
>TRBV7-3|TRBJ2-3|TRBD1|many
TGTGCCAGCAGCCCCATCCAGGGGGCCGTGGATACGCAGTATTTT
CASSPIQGAVDTQYF
>TRBV9|TRBJ1-1|NA|many
TGTGCCAGCAGCGGGTATGGTACTCGAGGCACTGAAGCTTTCTTT
CASSGYGTRGTEAFF
>TRBV4-1|TRBJ2-7|NA|NA
TGCGCCAGCAGCCAATCCCTTCGAAACGAGCAGTACTTC
CASSQSLRNEQYF
>TRBV6-1|TRBJ2-1|NA|few
TGTGCCAGCAGTGAGGGGGTAGAGCAGTTCTTC
CASSEGVEQFF
>TRBV3-1|TRBJ2-1|TRBD2|many
TGTGCCAGCAGCCAGCTAGCGGGAGGGTTAAGAGACAATGAGCAGTTCTTC
CASSQLAGGLRDNEQFF
>TRBV10-3|TRBJ1-5|NA|many
TGTGCCATCAGTGAGGGGCAGGGCAATCAGCCCCAGCATTTT
CAISEGQGNQPQHF
>TRBV28|TRBJ2-5|NA|many
TGTGCCAGCAGTTTATCGGGGTCGGACCAAGAGACCCAGTACTTC
CASSLSGSDQETQYF
>TRBV6-5|TRBJ2-5|TRBD1|many
TGTGCCAGCAGTTACTTTCGGACAGGGTCGGGGCAAGAGACCCAGTACTTC
CASSYFRTGSGQETQYF
>TRBV28|TRBJ2-7|NA|many
TGTGCCAGCATCGGGCAGCCCCTCTCCTACGAGCAGTACTTC
CASIGQPLSYEQYF
>TRBV6-1|TRBJ2-5|TRBD2|many
TGTGCCAGCAGTGAAGGCGCGGGTGGCGGGAGGTTGGTGGAGACCCAGTACTTC
CASSEGAGGGRLVETQYF
>TRBV12-3/TRBV12-4|TRBJ2-7|NA|many
TGTGCCAGCAGCCCCTCCGGGACCTCCTACGAGCAGTACTTC
CASSPSGTSYEQYF